Presented here are 8 T cell receptor beta chains from one specimen sequenced in a study of blood T cell repertoires in COVID-19. Profiling relied on immunoSEQ multiplex PCR, and the TCRdb table lists in-frame clones only, not all of them. The table has some 130,000 clones, around 86% seen once; the top ten hold about an eighth. Sequencing was performed on peripheral blood. The receptors originated from a woman in her seventies with COVID-19, enrolled during active disease.

This chain joins TRBV20-1 and TRBJ2-2; 9 bases agree with TRBD2. After removal of 3 bases from V and 6 bases from J, the junction contained 5 bases not matched to a gene. The germline V gene encodes CDR1 DFQATT and CDR2 SNEGSKA (reference sequence). CDR3 length equals 14 residues. The CDR3 DNA is TGCAGTGCTAGTCTAGCGGGGTCTCCCGGGGAGCTGTTTTTT. Translation: CSASLAGSPGELFF.

The chain carries TRBV7-9 and TRBJ2-5, with D unresolved. The CDR3 is 13 amino acids. V was shortened by 1 base and J by 7 bases, with 10 bases between the two germline ends. CDR1 is SEHNR and CDR2 is FQNEAQ in the germline V gene (reference sequence). The CDR3: CASSLGPSGTQYF. DNA of the CDR3: TGTGCCAGCAGCTTAGGGCCTTCGGGGACCCAGTACTTC.

This clone was observed a single time. This chain connects TRBV27 to TRBJ2-7; no firm D call. Germline V CDR1 and CDR2: MNHEY, SMNVEV (reference sequence). The CDR3 is 15 residues long. Trimming took off 6 bases at V and 4 bases at J, with 19 bases between the two ends. Here the CDR3 reads CASSPSRFSTYEQYF. CDR3 bases: TGTGCCAGCAGCCCCAGCAGATTTTCGACTTACGAGCAGTACTTC.

This chain uses TRBV6-1 with TRBJ1-2; 9 nucleotides match TRBD1. The germline CDR1 and CDR2 sequences are MNHNS and SASEGT. There are 16 residues in the CDR3. V shed 2 bases, J shed 2 bases, and the junction held 6 bases outside the gene matches. CDR3 region: CASSEFTGTGNYGYTF. In DNA form, the CDR3 reads TGTGCCAGCAGTGAATTTACGGGGACAGGGAACTATGGCTACACCTTC.

The gene calls are TRBV28 and TRBJ2-5; 14 bases fit TRBD2. The ends lost 5 bases at V and 5 bases at J; junction bases unmatched: 7. Germline V gene data show CDR1 as MDHEN and CDR2 as SYDVKM. The CDR3 sequence is 16 residues long. CDR3: CASSRQTSGGAETQYF. The CDR3 DNA follows: TGTGCCAGCAGTAGGCAGACTAGCGGGGGGGCGGAGACCCAGTACTTC.

The chain uses TRBV27 and TRBJ1-5, with D unclear. The ends were cut back, 8 bases at V and 5 bases at J, with 22 bases in the middle. Germline-derived CDR1 and CDR2 are MNHEY and SMNVEV (reference sequence). The CDR3 covers 16 residues. The DNA for the CDR3 is TGTGCCAGCGAGGGAACCGAGAAGGATGTCGATCAGCCCCAGCATTTT. This encodes CASEGTEKDVDQPQHF.

The rearrangement uses TRBV18 and TRBJ2-2; unclear D gene. The germline gives CDR1 KGHSH, CDR2 LQKENI. Trimming took off 4 bases at V and 0 bases at J, with 15 bases between the two ends. The CDR3 covers 17 residues. CDR3 nucleotide sequence: TGTGCCAGCTCACTCACCGGTGCCGTATCGAACACCGGGGAGCTGTTTTTT. It is translated as CASSLTGAVSNTGELFF.

The chain joins TRBV2 to TRBJ1-2; 11 nucleotides agree with TRBD1. This CDR3 has 18 residues. Germline lookup yields CDR1 SNHLY and CDR2 FYNNEI. V trimming: 1 base; J trimming: 4 bases; junction bases outside the gene matches: 11. CDR3 sequence reads: CASSEGGDRGATFYGYTF. The CDR3 DNA reads TGTGCCAGCAGTGAAGGAGGGGACAGGGGGGCCACCTTCTATGGCTACACCTTC.